Below, 22 T cell receptor beta chains from the same sample are listed, as sequenced in a study of T cells in Graves' hyperthyroidism and ophthalmopathy. RNA transcripts yielded amplified TCR beta CDR3 regions. With the HTBI primer set, the TCR CDR3 went through a first round of RT-PCR. In TCRdb, the multiplex PCR reads were re-called with MiXCR into one record per CDR3 protein. The table lists a few hundred thousand distinct CDR3 sequences, roughly 20% of them singletons. Material: blood. The receptors were gathered from a woman aged 50 to 60 with Graves' hyperthyroidism.

This clonotype showed up just a few times. V is TRBV4-2 and J is TRBJ1-5; maybe TRBD1 (6 bases). In germline, CDR1 is LGHNA, CDR2 YNFKEQ. V was trimmed by 4 bases and J by 0 bases, leaving 10 bases between them. The CDR3 is 15 residues long. The CDR3 DNA follows: TGTGCCAGCAGCCCCGACAGGTATAGCAATCAGCCCCAGCATTTT. This translates into CASSPDRYSNQPQHF.

This clonotype was counted at least ten times. CDR3 residues: CASSERDRNYEQYV. In DNA form, the CDR3 reads TGTGCCAGCAGTGAACGGGACAGGAACTACGAGCAGTACGTC. The chain joins TRBV6-1 to TRBJ2-7; 8 positions match TRBD1. V lost 2 bases, J lost 3 bases, and 3 bases stayed unmatched. Germline CDR1 MNHNS, CDR2 SASEGT. The CDR3 spans 14 residues.

Here the CDR3 reads CSARIFGRGDYNEQFF. DNA for the CDR3: TGCAGTGCTAGAATATTTGGGCGGGGGGACTACAATGAGCAGTTCTTC. V and J are TRBV20-1 and TRBJ2-1; 8 bases are shared with TRBD2. The CDR3 is 16 amino acids. Germline loops: CDR1 DFQATT, CDR2 SNEGSKA (reference sequence). After removal of 2 bases from V and 3 bases from J, the junction contained 9 bases not matched to a gene.

This clonotype was detected a few times. The V gene is TRBV20-1, the J gene TRBJ2-5, with D uncertain. CDR3 size: 12 residues. Germline V CDR1 and CDR2: DFQATT, SNEGSKA (reference sequence). Trimming pared 3 bases from V and 4 bases from J, leaving 9 bases between. The CDR3 sequence: CSASFQAETQYF. CDR3 DNA sequence: TGCAGTGCTAGTTTCCAGGCAGAGACCCAGTACTTC.

This sequence joins TRBV7-3 and TRBJ2-1; D is undetermined. Germline CDR1 SGHTA, CDR2 FQGTGA. The germline V and J ends were trimmed by 8 bases and 1 base, with 9 bases remaining between them. There are 13 residues in the CDR3. The CDR3 loop reads CASCCGSYNEQFF. The CDR3 coding sequence is TGTGCCAGCTGTTGTGGGTCCTACAATGAGCAGTTCTTC.

This rearrangement joins TRBV2 to TRBJ2-2; D ambiguous. CDR3 length: 15 residues. CDR1 and CDR2 from the germline V gene are SNHLY and FYNNEI. V was trimmed by 7 bases and J by 2 bases, leaving 14 bases between them. The CDR3 nucleotides read TGTGCCAGCATATCGCGTCTGACTAACACCGGGGAGCTGTTTTTT. The encoded protein is CASISRLTNTGELFF. Combining the CDR3 with reference TRBV2 and TRBJ2-2 gives the whole variable domain EPEVTQTPSHQVTQMGQEVILRCVPISNHLYFYWYRQILGQKVEFLVSFYNNEISEKSEIFDDQFSVERPDGSNFTLKIRSTKLEDSAMYFCASISRLTNTGELFFGEGSRLTVL.

The rearrangement joins TRBV6-1 to TRBJ1-2, with 7 bases matching TRBD1. Germline V CDR1 and CDR2: MNHNS, SASEGT. V lost 6 bases to trimming and J lost 7 bases; unmatched junction nucleotides: 8. This CDR3 is 13 amino acids long. CDR3 region: CASRGDSHSGYTF. DNA of the CDR3: TGTGCCAGCAGGGGGGACAGCCATAGTGGCTACACCTTC.

This clonotype showed up many times. This chain links TRBV6-2 or TRBV6-3 with TRBJ2-1; 9 positions agree with TRBD2. This CDR3 is 16 amino acids long. Germline trimming cut 4 bases from V and 9 bases from J; bases unmatched to any gene: 13. The germline V gene encodes CDR1 MNHEY and CDR2 SVGEGT. CDR3 in DNA: TGTGCCAGCAGTTCCCCGACTGATAGCGGGAGCGGTGAGCAGTTCTTC. It encodes CASSSPTDSGSGEQFF.

The CDR3 DNA sequence: TGTGCCAGCAGTGGACGACAGGGCGCCCTCGATCAGCCCCAGCATTTT. Amino acid sequence: CASSGRQGALDQPQHF. This chain connects TRBV2 to TRBJ1-5, with 7 nucleotides matching TRBD1. The CDR3 totals 16 residues. Trimming at V came to 4 bases and at J to 5 bases, leaving 11 bases not matched to a gene. The germline gives CDR1 SNHLY, CDR2 FYNNEI. Combining the CDR3 with reference TRBV2 and TRBJ1-5 gives the whole variable domain EPEVTQTPSHQVTQMGQEVILRCVPISNHLYFYWYRQILGQKVEFLVSFYNNEISEKSEIFDDQFSVERPDGSNFTLKIRSTKLEDSAMYFCASSGRQGALDQPQHFGDGTRLSIL.

The sample holds a few counts of this clonotype. The J gene is TRBJ1-1, the V gene TRBV28; D ambiguous. Germline CDR1 and CDR2: MDHEN and SYDVKM. The length of the CDR3 is 13 residues. V dropped 8 bases and J dropped 3 bases, with 13 bases sitting between them. CDR3: CASLGSPDTEAFF. Here the CDR3 DNA reads TGTGCCAGCCTGGGGAGTCCGGACACTGAAGCTTTCTTT.

This clonotype was recorded a few times. The rearrangement links TRBV3-1 to TRBJ2-5; no firm D call. Per the germline V gene, CDR1 is LGHDT and CDR2 is YNNKEL (reference sequence). Deletions cut 1 base from V and 5 bases from J, with 11 bases between. This CDR3 region has 14 residues. CDR3 coding DNA: TGTGCCAGCAGCCAAGTGCGCGCTCTCGAGACCCAGTACTTC. Protein: CASSQVRALETQYF.

This clonotype has a count of ten or more. V and J are TRBV6-2 or TRBV6-3 and TRBJ2-5; 13 bases map to TRBD2. The CDR3 has 15 amino acids. With 5 bases clipped from V and 2 bases from J, the junction kept 2 bases outside the gene matches. Germline V CDR1 and CDR2: MNHEY, SVGEGT. The CDR3 DNA is TGTGCCAGCAGTGAGACTAGCGGGGGGCAAGAGACCCAGTACTTC. It codes for CASSETSGGQETQYF.

The J gene is TRBJ2-5, the V gene TRBV12-3 or TRBV12-4; TRBD2 might be the D (5 bases). Trimming took 1 base from V and 3 from J, leaving 15 bases between them. CDR3 length: 16 residues. The CDR3 spells CASSLVLREFEETQYF. The CDR3 DNA reads as TGTGCCAGCAGTTTAGTTTTAAGGGAGTTTGAAGAGACCCAGTACTTC.

This clonotype was observed a few times. V usage is TRBV7-2 and J usage is TRBJ2-1; possible D gene TRBD1, 6 bases. The germline gives CDR1 SGHTA, CDR2 FQGNSA. V was cut by 2 bases and J by 4 bases, with 12 bases left in between. This CDR3 has 15 residues. The CDR3 reads CASSLWPGAYNEQFF. The DNA for the CDR3 is TGTGCCAGCAGCTTATGGCCAGGGGCGTACAATGAGCAGTTCTTC.

This clonotype was recorded many times. The V gene is TRBV2, the J gene TRBJ1-1, with D unresolved. The V and J ends lost 6 bases and 5 bases respectively, with 13 bases between them. Germline V CDR1 and CDR2: SNHLY, FYNNEI. The CDR3 has 13 residues. CDR3 amino acids: CASRNKVETEAFF. The DNA of the CDR3 is TGTGCCAGCAGAAACAAGGTCGAGACTGAAGCTTTCTTT.

A few counts support this clonotype. This chain joins TRBV7-9 and TRBJ1-2; D remains ambiguous. Germline loops: CDR1 SEHNR, CDR2 FQNEAQ (reference sequence). Between the trimmed V and J ends, which lost 5 bases and 10 bases, there was a span of 14 bases. The CDR3 contains 12 residues. CDR3: CASSPWTGDYTF. CDR3 bases: TGTGCCAGCAGCCCCTGGACCGGTGACTACACCTTC. The variable domain in full, with the rest retrieved from reference TRBV7-9 and TRBJ1-2, is DTGVSQNPRHKITKRGQNVTFRCDPISEHNRLYWYRQTLGQGPEFLTYFQNEAQLEKSRLLSDRFSAERPKGSFSTLEIQRTEQGDSAMYLCASSPWTGDYTFGSGTRLTVV.

There are many counts of this clonotype. V gene TRBV6-6 combines with J gene TRBJ1-1, with a possible D match to TRBD1 (6 bases). Trimming stripped 0 bases from V and 6 bases from J, with 8 bases between. CDR3 length: 13 amino acids. Germline assignment: CDR1 MNHNY and CDR2 SVGAGI (reference sequence). The CDR3 protein is CASSYSTGAEAFF. The CDR3 region has the DNA TGTGCCAGCAGTTACTCGACAGGCGCTGAAGCTTTCTTT.

The J gene is TRBJ2-6, the V gene TRBV11-2; TRBD2 aligns across 10 bases. The germline V gene has CDR1 SGHAT and CDR2 FQNNGV. This CDR3 comprises 17 residues. J gave up 2 bases and V 5 bases, and 6 bases lay outside the gene matches. CDR3 DNA sequence: TGTGCCAGCAGCCCACCTCTAGCGGGGGCTGGGGCCAACGTCCTGACTTTC. It is translated as CASSPPLAGAGANVLTF.

This clonotype was observed many times. The gene calls are TRBV18 and TRBJ2-7; 12 nucleotides align to TRBD2. Germline V CDR1 and CDR2: KGHSH, LQKENI. This CDR3 region has 15 residues. Germline trimming cut 3 bases from V and 1 base from J; bases unmatched to any gene: 1. CDR3 sequence: CASSPTSGGSYEQYV. In DNA form, the CDR3 reads TGTGCCAGCTCACCGACTAGCGGGGGTTCCTACGAGCAGTACGTC.

This clonotype was found a few times. The CDR3 spells CASGQQGYEQYF. CDR3 sequence (DNA): TGTGCCAGCGGGCAGCAGGGCTACGAGCAGTACTTC. The V gene is TRBV6-1, the J gene TRBJ2-7; maybe TRBD1 (5 bases). CDR1 and CDR2 from the germline V gene are MNHNS and SASEGT. V was shortened by 8 bases and J by 3 bases, with 11 bases between the two germline ends. This CDR3 is built from 12 residues.

Comments on this clonotype: This may be a read error: a much more frequent sequence differs by one nucleotide. The gene calls are TRBV27 and TRBJ1-1, with 8 positions matching TRBD1. The junction had 7 bases not matched to a gene; V was cut back by 5 bases and J by 5 bases. This CDR3 contains 14 residues. Germline V gene sequence: CDR1 MNHEY, CDR2 SMNVEV (reference sequence). The CDR3 reads CASSLTGGWTEAFF. CDR3 bases: TGTGCCAGCAGTCTCACAGGGGGATGGACTGAAGCTTTCTTT.

This clonotype was seen at least ten times. The chain carries TRBV11-2 and TRBJ1-5, with D unclear. Trimming pared 5 bases from V and 9 bases from J, leaving 17 bases between. The CDR3 covers 14 residues. Looked up from germline, CDR1 is SGHAT and CDR2 is FQNNGV. The CDR3 DNA reads TGTGCCAGCAGCCGAGGGCGGGATGGAGGGCCCCAGCATTTT. This codes for CASSRGRDGGPQHF.